These T cell receptor beta chains were read from a single sample in a study of CD8 T cells in ankylosing spondylitis. TCRdb reprocessed the 5' RACE reads via MiXCR and lists one record per CDR3 protein. The sample has roughly 130,000 distinct CDR3 sequences; around 7% are singletons. The sequencing sample was made of blood, either unsorted or a sorted T cell fraction (not recorded which). These receptors came from a male donor with ankylosing spondylitis or in good health (not recorded which). Both conserved end residues are part of each CDR3. D genes are given only for firm matches. Size is stated for part of the rows, as once, few or many counts, or as a class when the clone is expanded.

D gene: -
clone size: many
J gene: TRBJ1-6
V gene: TRBV5-6
CDR3 DNA: TGTGCCAGCAGCTTGGGGCCAATAACCAATTCACCCCTCCACTTT
CDR3 protein: CASSLGPITNSPLHF

D gene: -
clone size: many
J gene: TRBJ1-3
V gene: TRBV3-1
CDR3 DNA: TGTGCCAGCAGCCACGGGACCGTTAGCTCTGGAAACACCATATATTTT
CDR3 protein: CASSHGTVSSGNTIYF

D gene: -
clone size: many
J gene: TRBJ2-7
V gene: TRBV10-3
CDR3 DNA: TGTGCCATCAGCCCAGGGGCCGGTACGGAGTACGAGCAGTACTTC
CDR3 protein: CAISPGAGTEYEQYF

D gene: -
clone size: many
J gene: TRBJ1-5
V gene: TRBV20-1
CDR3 DNA: TGCAGTGCTAGGGGGGGTGGAGGGGAGAGACAGCCCCAGCATTTT
CDR3 protein: CSARGGGGERQPQHF

D gene: -
clone size: many
J gene: TRBJ2-2
V gene: TRBV7-9
CDR3 DNA: TGTGCCAGCAGCCCCCGGGAGTCCACCGCCGGGGAGCTGTTTTTT
CDR3 protein: CASSPRESTAGELFF

D gene: TRBD2
clone size: many
J gene: TRBJ2-7
V gene: TRBV4-3
CDR3 DNA: TGCGCCAGCAGCCAAGATCTCTGGTCAGGGAGGGAGTACTTC
CDR3 protein: CASSQDLWSGREYF

D gene: TRBD1
clone size: many
J gene: TRBJ2-2
V gene: TRBV5-1
CDR3 DNA: TGCGCCAGCAGCTTGGATCCAGGGGGCTTCGCGAACACCGGGGAGCTGTTTTTT
CDR3 protein: CASSLDPGGFANTGELFF

D gene: -
clone size: few
J gene: TRBJ2-7
V gene: TRBV27
CDR3 DNA: TGTGCCAGCAGTTTAGACCCAGCCGTTTACGAGCAGTACTTC
CDR3 protein: CASSLDPAVYEQYF

D gene: -
clone size: many
J gene: TRBJ2-2
V gene: TRBV10-3
CDR3 DNA: TGTGCCATCAGTGAACTGTCCGGGGAGCTGTTTTTT
CDR3 protein: CAISELSGELFF

D gene: -
clone size: -
J gene: TRBJ2-7
V gene: TRBV12-5
CDR3 DNA: TGTGTCAGTGGTTTGGGCATCTCTCTGGACTTC
CDR3 protein: CVSGLGISLDF

D gene: -
clone size: many
J gene: TRBJ2-2
V gene: TRBV20-1
CDR3 DNA: TGCAGTGCTAGCCGCGGGACCGGGGAGCTGTTTTTT
CDR3 protein: CSASRGTGELFF

D gene: TRBD1
clone size: few
J gene: TRBJ1-4
V gene: TRBV5-1
CDR3 DNA: TGCGCCAGCAGCTTGAGGGGGACAGATAATGAAAAACTGTTTTTT
CDR3 protein: CASSLRGTDNEKLFF

D gene: -
clone size: many
J gene: TRBJ1-6
V gene: TRBV7-2
CDR3 DNA: TGTGCCAGCAGGGTCAGCTCCTATAATTCACCCCTCCACTTT
CDR3 protein: CASRVSSYNSPLHF

D gene: -
clone size: many
J gene: TRBJ2-5
V gene: TRBV11-3
CDR3 DNA: TGTGCCAGCAGCTTACTGGGAAAAGAGACCCAGTACTTC
CDR3 protein: CASSLLGKETQYF

D gene: -
clone size: many
J gene: TRBJ2-1
V gene: TRBV12-3/TRBV12-4
CDR3 DNA: TGTGCCAGCAGTGACCGGAGCGACACTAACAATGAGCAGTTCTTC
CDR3 protein: CASSDRSDTNNEQFF

D gene: -
clone size: many
J gene: TRBJ1-2
V gene: TRBV30
CDR3 DNA: TGTGCCTGGACGGTTGGGGAACTAGGCGGCTACACCTTC
CDR3 protein: CAWTVGELGGYTF

D gene: -
clone size: many
J gene: TRBJ2-3
V gene: TRBV4-1
CDR3 DNA: TGCGCCAGCAGCCAAGTGGTAGCTGGGGATACGCAGTATTTT
CDR3 protein: CASSQVVAGDTQYF

D gene: TRBD1
clone size: many
J gene: TRBJ1-4
V gene: TRBV6-2/TRBV6-3
CDR3 DNA: TGTGCCAGCAGTTCCGGACAGGAAATCGCAACTAATGAAAAACTGTTTTTT
CDR3 protein: CASSSGQEIATNEKLFF

D gene: TRBD2
clone size: many
J gene: TRBJ2-1
V gene: TRBV5-1
CDR3 DNA: TGCGCCAGCAGCTTGGTTACTAGCGGGGGGTTGTATGAGCAGTTCTTC
CDR3 protein: CASSLVTSGGLYEQFF

D gene: -
clone size: many
J gene: TRBJ2-1
V gene: TRBV20-1
CDR3 DNA: TGCAGTGCTAGTTTAGAGGTTGAGCAGTTCTTC
CDR3 protein: CSASLEVEQFF

D gene: -
clone size: few
J gene: TRBJ1-5
V gene: TRBV5-1
CDR3 DNA: TGCGCCAGCAGCTTTGGCCAGCCCGGGGAGGCCCAGCATTTT
CDR3 protein: CASSFGQPGEAQHF

D gene: -
clone size: many
J gene: TRBJ2-7
V gene: TRBV5-1
CDR3 DNA: TGCGCCAGCAGCGTGACAGCTCTCTTCTCCTACGAGCAGTACTTC
CDR3 protein: CASSVTALFSYEQYF

D gene: -
clone size: few
J gene: TRBJ2-1
V gene: TRBV29-1
CDR3 DNA: TGCAGCGTTGACTTCCAAAGCAATGAGCAGTTCTTC
CDR3 protein: CSVDFQSNEQFF

D gene: TRBD1
clone size: many
J gene: TRBJ2-7
V gene: TRBV5-1
CDR3 DNA: TGCGCCAGCAGCTTACAGGGGGGCATCTACGAGCAGTACTTC
CDR3 protein: CASSLQGGIYEQYF

D gene: -
clone size: many
J gene: TRBJ2-7
V gene: TRBV7-8
CDR3 DNA: TGTGCCAGCAGCTTAGAGTCCCACGAGCAGTACTTC
CDR3 protein: CASSLESHEQYF

D gene: -
clone size: many
J gene: TRBJ2-3
V gene: TRBV29-1
CDR3 DNA: TGCAGCACTGGCTCGACTACCACAGATACGCAGTATTTT
CDR3 protein: CSTGSTTTDTQYF

D gene: -
clone size: many
J gene: TRBJ1-5
V gene: TRBV19
CDR3 DNA: TGTGCCAGTTCCGACAGCAATCAGCCCCAGCATTTT
CDR3 protein: CASSDSNQPQHF

D gene: -
clone size: many
J gene: TRBJ2-7
V gene: TRBV27
CDR3 DNA: TGTGCCAGCAGTTTTCGCAGGGAGGCGACTCTCATCCCCTACGAGCAGTACTTC
CDR3 protein: CASSFRREATLIPYEQYF

D gene: -
clone size: many
J gene: TRBJ2-3
V gene: TRBV5-1
CDR3 DNA: TGCGCCAGCAGCTTGGAGAGTCATTACGCAGATACGCAGTATTTT
CDR3 protein: CASSLESHYADTQYF

D gene: -
clone size: few
J gene: TRBJ2-1
V gene: TRBV25-1
CDR3 DNA: TGTGCCAGCAGTGAATCGGGGCTAGGATCGAGTGAGCAGTTCTTC
CDR3 protein: CASSESGLGSSEQFF

D gene: -
clone size: many
J gene: TRBJ2-5
V gene: TRBV20-1
CDR3 DNA: TGCAGTGCCCCTATAGAGACCCAGTACTTC
CDR3 protein: CSAPIETQYF

D gene: -
clone size: many
J gene: TRBJ2-6
V gene: TRBV5-1
CDR3 DNA: TGCGCCAGCAGCGTTACAAGCTCTGGGGCCAACGTCCTGACTTTC
CDR3 protein: CASSVTSSGANVLTF

D gene: -
clone size: many
J gene: TRBJ1-5
V gene: TRBV12-3/TRBV12-4
CDR3 DNA: TGTGCCAGCAGGAGAGGCGTCGGCAATCAGCCCCAGCATTTT
CDR3 protein: CASRRGVGNQPQHF

D gene: TRBD2
clone size: many
J gene: TRBJ2-1
V gene: TRBV24-1
CDR3 DNA: TGTGCCACCAGTGAGCTAGCGGGAAGCTCCTACAATGAGCAGTTCTTC
CDR3 protein: CATSELAGSSYNEQFF

D gene: TRBD1
clone size: many
J gene: TRBJ2-1
V gene: TRBV29-1
CDR3 DNA: TGCAGCGTTGAATCTTCTAGGACAGGGGGCGGTTGGCAGTTCTTC
CDR3 protein: CSVESSRTGGGWQFF

D gene: -
clone size: many
J gene: TRBJ2-1
V gene: TRBV6-1
CDR3 DNA: TGTGCCAGCAGCGGACACTCGGACAATGAGCAGTTCTTC
CDR3 protein: CASSGHSDNEQFF

D gene: -
clone size: -
J gene: TRBJ2-3
V gene: TRBV7-9
CDR3 DNA: TGTGCCACCAACCGGGACATTTTGACAGATACGCAGTATTTT
CDR3 protein: CATNRDILTDTQYF

D gene: TRBD2
clone size: many
J gene: TRBJ2-3
V gene: TRBV24-1
CDR3 DNA: TGTGCCACCAGTGAGTCGGGACTAGCGGGTGTGTTAGATACGCAGTATTTT
CDR3 protein: CATSESGLAGVLDTQYF

D gene: -
clone size: many
J gene: TRBJ2-3
V gene: TRBV2
CDR3 DNA: TGTGCCAGCAGTGTGAGGGGGTTTGGCGCAGATACGCAGTATTTT
CDR3 protein: CASSVRGFGADTQYF

D gene: -
clone size: many
J gene: TRBJ1-1
V gene: TRBV10-3
CDR3 DNA: TGTGCCATCAGTGTTGACGTGAACACTGAAGCTTTCTTT
CDR3 protein: CAISVDVNTEAFF

D gene: -
clone size: many
J gene: TRBJ2-7
V gene: TRBV5-1
CDR3 DNA: TGCGCCAGCAGCTTGCAGGGCATCGAGCAGTACTTC
CDR3 protein: CASSLQGIEQYF

D gene: -
clone size: -
J gene: TRBJ2-2
V gene: TRBV5-1
CDR3 DNA: TGCGCCAGCAGCTTGAATCGTGGGGGTAACACCGGGGAGCTGTTTTTT
CDR3 protein: CASSLNRGGNTGELFF

D gene: TRBD1
clone size: many
J gene: TRBJ2-1
V gene: TRBV29-1
CDR3 DNA: TGCAGCAACGCAGGGGGCGCGTACAATGAGCAGTTCTTC
CDR3 protein: CSNAGGAYNEQFF

D gene: -
clone size: many
J gene: TRBJ2-6
V gene: TRBV20-1
CDR3 DNA: TGCAGTGCTAGAGACCCCAAAGGGTCTGGGGCCAACGTCCTGACTTTC
CDR3 protein: CSARDPKGSGANVLTF

D gene: TRBD1
clone size: many
J gene: TRBJ2-5
V gene: TRBV11-1
CDR3 DNA: TGTGCCAGCAGCCGGAAGGGACAGGGGAAATCAGAGTACCAAGAGACCCAGTACTTC
CDR3 protein: CASSRKGQGKSEYQETQYF

D gene: -
clone size: many
J gene: TRBJ2-3
V gene: TRBV5-1
CDR3 DNA: TGCGCCAGCAGGTCTCTAGCGGTACAGGGTACGCAGTATTTT
CDR3 protein: CASRSLAVQGTQYF

D gene: -
clone size: many
J gene: TRBJ1-1
V gene: TRBV5-1
CDR3 DNA: TGCGCCAGCAGCGGGGGACCGTTCGTCGTCGGTGAAGCTTTCTTT
CDR3 protein: CASSGGPFVVGEAFF

D gene: -
clone size: few
J gene: TRBJ1-4
V gene: TRBV7-6
CDR3 DNA: TGTGCCAGCAGCCTAAGCAGGGTAAAGGATGAAAAACTGTTTTTT
CDR3 protein: CASSLSRVKDEKLFF

D gene: -
clone size: many
J gene: TRBJ1-1
V gene: TRBV19
CDR3 DNA: TGTGCCAGTAGCTCGACGGTGAACACTGAAGCTTTCTTT
CDR3 protein: CASSSTVNTEAFF

D gene: -
clone size: many
J gene: TRBJ2-7
V gene: TRBV20-1
CDR3 DNA: TGCAGTGCTAGTCCCCTGGCGGGCCAAGCCTACGAGCAGTACTTC
CDR3 protein: CSASPLAGQAYEQYF

D gene: TRBD1
clone size: many
J gene: TRBJ1-5
V gene: TRBV12-3/TRBV12-4
CDR3 DNA: TGTGCCAGCAGTTTAGGGACAGGGAGGTATCAGCCCCAGCATTTT
CDR3 protein: CASSLGTGRYQPQHF

D gene: TRBD1
clone size: many
J gene: TRBJ1-2
V gene: TRBV10-3
CDR3 DNA: TGTGCCCCACCTGGACAGGGTGGTGAAGGCTACACCTTC
CDR3 protein: CAPPGQGGEGYTF

D gene: -
clone size: many
J gene: TRBJ2-2
V gene: TRBV5-1
CDR3 DNA: TGCGCCAGCACCGAACTAAGCACCGGGGAGCTGTTTTTT
CDR3 protein: CASTELSTGELFF

D gene: TRBD2
clone size: -
J gene: TRBJ2-2
V gene: TRBV5-1
CDR3 DNA: TGCGCCAGCAGCTTGGCCGCTAGCGGGATAACCGGGGAGCTGTTTTTT
CDR3 protein: CASSLAASGITGELFF

D gene: -
clone size: many
J gene: TRBJ1-2
V gene: TRBV7-6
CDR3 DNA: TGTGCCAGCAGCTCAGGGGCCCCGGCCAATAGGGATGGCTACACCTTC
CDR3 protein: CASSSGAPANRDGYTF